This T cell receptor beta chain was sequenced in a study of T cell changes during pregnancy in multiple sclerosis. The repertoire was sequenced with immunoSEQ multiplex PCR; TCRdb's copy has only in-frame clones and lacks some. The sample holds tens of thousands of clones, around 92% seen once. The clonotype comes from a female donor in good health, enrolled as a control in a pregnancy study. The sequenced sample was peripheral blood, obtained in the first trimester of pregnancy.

The CDR3 sequence: CAWSGASGSRDTQYF. The CDR3 coding sequence is TGTGCCTGGAGTGGGGCTAGCGGGAGTAGAGATACGCAGTATTTT. The chain combines TRBV30 with TRBJ2-3, with TRBD2 matching 10 bases. The junction had 6 bases not matched to a gene; V was cut back by 1 base and J by 5 bases. CDR1 is GTSNPN, CDR2 SVGIG, per germline (reference sequence). The CDR3 runs 15 residues.